The 8 T cell receptor beta chains below were found in one sample sequenced in a study of response to subunit inactivated influenza vaccine. TCRdb re-derived calls from the RT-PCR reads in MiXCR, one entry per CDR3 protein. Of about 540,000 distinct CDR3 sequences listed, approximately 20% are singletons. These data are also associated with another study on T cells expressing NK-cell markers. From that study: Synthesis of TCR beta cDNA relied on 5'RACE template switching carrying UMIs.

Material: CD4+ T cells sorted from PBMCs, obtained roughly 12 days after vaccination. The origin of the receptors is a middle-aged man who received an inactivated influenza vaccine.

The chain employs TRBV5-1 and TRBJ2-7; D is ambiguous. Germline V lookup: CDR1 SGHRS, CDR2 YFSETQ. The CDR3 length is 15 residues. Trimming shortened V by 1 base and J by 0 bases, and 11 bases separated the two germline ends. The CDR3 nucleotides read TGCGCCAGCAGCTTGCGGGCAAGGAGCTCCTACGAGCAGTACTTC. Residues: CASSLRARSSYEQYF.

The J gene is TRBJ2-3, the V gene TRBV12-3 or TRBV12-4; perhaps D is TRBD1 or TRBD2 (5 bases each). There are 14 residues in the CDR3. The germline V and J ends were trimmed by 6 bases and 5 bases, with 15 bases remaining between them. The CDR3 loop is CASSRDRRRDTQYF. The CDR3 DNA is TGTGCCAGCAGCAGGGACCGCCGGAGAGATACGCAGTATTTT.

The V gene is TRBV20-1, the J gene TRBJ1-5; perhaps TRBD1 as D (5 bases). V was trimmed by 4 bases and J by 9 bases, leaving 22 bases between them. CDR3 length equals 15 residues. CDR1 is DFQATT and CDR2 is SNEGSKA in the germline V gene (reference sequence). The CDR3 sequence: CSATGGAGSVRPQHF. In DNA form, the CDR3 reads TGCAGTGCTACGGGGGGAGCGGGGTCCGTTCGGCCCCAGCATTTT.

This clonotype was picked up a small number of times. The chain links TRBV5-1 to TRBJ2-7, with D possibly matching TRBD1 (5 bases). This CDR3 is built from 15 residues. Germline CDR1 and CDR2: SGHRS and YFSETQ. Trimming shortened V by 0 bases and J by 3 bases, and 13 bases separated the two germline ends. In nucleotides, the CDR3 is TGCGCCAGCAGCTTGGGGGGCTCAGGGAACTACGAGCAGTACTTC. Translating gives CASSLGGSGNYEQYF.

The chain combines TRBV6-2 or TRBV6-3 with TRBJ2-3; D call uncertain. With 6 bases removed from V and 2 bases from J, the gap between germline ends came to 9 bases. The germline V gene encodes CDR1 MNHEY and CDR2 SVGEGT. The CDR3 runs 13 residues. DNA of the CDR3: TGTGCCAGCAGGAGTCTCCACACAGATACGCAGTATTTT. Its protein product is CASRSLHTDTQYF.

This sequence joins TRBV5-1 and TRBJ2-3; D unresolved. CDR1 and CDR2 (germline): SGHRS, YFSETQ. The V end lost 6 bases, the J end lost 4 bases, and 12 bases lay between the germline ends. CDR3 length: 13 amino acids. The CDR3 nucleotides read TGCGCCAGCAATACCGTAAGCGCAGATACGCAGTATTTT. Translation gives CASNTVSADTQYF.

J is TRBJ1-4 and V is TRBV18, with TRBD1 as a possible D gene (5 bases). The germline V and J ends were trimmed by 8 bases and 3 bases, with 10 bases remaining between them. Germline assignment: CDR1 KGHSH and CDR2 LQKENI. CDR3 length equals 13 residues. The CDR3 loop reads CASKGTANEKLFF. Here the CDR3 DNA reads TGTGCCAGCAAAGGGACTGCTAATGAAAAACTGTTTTTT.

The chain has TRBV7-9 and TRBJ1-2; perhaps TRBD1 as D (6 bases). The V gene lost 7 bases and the J gene lost 5 bases, with 20 bases spanning the gap. The CDR3 has 15 amino acids. From germline, CDR1 is SEHNR and CDR2 FQNEAQ (reference sequence). For the CDR3, the DNA is TGTGCCAGCAACAGACAGGCAGGTGGGGGATATGGCTACACCTTC. This sequence encodes CASNRQAGGGYGYTF.